This T cell receptor beta chain is drawn from a study of PD-1 blockade in classical Hodgkin lymphoma. Method: immunoSEQ multiplex PCR; TCRdb's copy keeps in-frame clones and lacks some. The sample yields fewer than 70,000 clones, 88% seen once. The V and J ends lost 3 bases and 0 bases respectively, with 11 bases between them. Germline V gives CDR1 SGHRS, CDR2 YFSETQ. The length of the CDR3 is 15 residues. Each patient's relapse followed autologous stem cell transplantation, and brentuximab vedotin exposure varied. The genes are TRBV5-1 and TRBJ2-3; a weak D match, TRBD1 (6 bases). This clonotype was sampled from a human donor with classical Hodgkin lymphoma. The sample in question was peripheral blood mononuclear cells (PBMCs), obtained before the second cycle of nivolumab. The CDR3 region has the DNA TGCGCCAGCAGCTCGACAGGTAGTAGCACAGATACGCAGTATTTT. It codes for CASSSTGSSTDTQYF. Looking up the rest from reference TRBV5-1 and TRBJ2-3 gives the full variable domain: KAGVTQTPRYLIKTRGQQVTLSCSPISGHRSVSWYQQTPGQGLQFLFEYFSETQRNKGNFPGRFSGRQFSNSRSEMNVSTLELGDSALYLCASSSTGSSTDTQYFGPGTRLTVL.